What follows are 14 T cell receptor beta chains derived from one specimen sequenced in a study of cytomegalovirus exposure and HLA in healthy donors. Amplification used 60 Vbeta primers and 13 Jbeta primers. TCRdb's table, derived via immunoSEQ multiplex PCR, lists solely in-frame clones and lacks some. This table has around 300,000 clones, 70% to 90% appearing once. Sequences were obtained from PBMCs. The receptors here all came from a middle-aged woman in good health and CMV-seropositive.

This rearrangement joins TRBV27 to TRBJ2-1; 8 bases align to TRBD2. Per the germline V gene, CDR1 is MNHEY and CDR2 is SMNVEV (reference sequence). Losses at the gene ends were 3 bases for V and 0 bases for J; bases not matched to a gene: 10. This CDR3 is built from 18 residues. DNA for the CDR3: TGTGCCAGCAGTTTCCGTTGGCGGGAGGCCACCTCCTACAATGAGCAGTTCTTC. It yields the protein CASSFRWREATSYNEQFF.

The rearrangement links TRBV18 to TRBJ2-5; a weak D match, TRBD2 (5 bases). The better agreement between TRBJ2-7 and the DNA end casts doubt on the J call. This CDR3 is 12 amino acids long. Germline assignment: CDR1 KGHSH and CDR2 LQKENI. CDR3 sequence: CASSPGTYEQYF. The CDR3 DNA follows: TGTGCCAGCTCCCCGGGAACCTACGAGCAGTACTTC.

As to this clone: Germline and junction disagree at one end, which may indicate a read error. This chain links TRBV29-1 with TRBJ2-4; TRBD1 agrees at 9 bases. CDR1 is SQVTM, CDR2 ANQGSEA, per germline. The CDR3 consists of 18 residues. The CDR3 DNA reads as TGCACCCCAGGGTGGACAGGGGTTGGCCGGTTAGCCAAAAACAGTCAGTACTTC. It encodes CTPGWTGVGRLAKNSQYF.

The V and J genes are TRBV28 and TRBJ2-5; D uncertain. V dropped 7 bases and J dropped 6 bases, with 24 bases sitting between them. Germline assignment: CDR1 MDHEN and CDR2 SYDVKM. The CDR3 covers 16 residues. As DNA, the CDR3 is TGTGCCAGCATAAAGGTGGATGAGTTGGGCACAAAGACCCAGTACTTC. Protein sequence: CASIKVDELGTKTQYF.

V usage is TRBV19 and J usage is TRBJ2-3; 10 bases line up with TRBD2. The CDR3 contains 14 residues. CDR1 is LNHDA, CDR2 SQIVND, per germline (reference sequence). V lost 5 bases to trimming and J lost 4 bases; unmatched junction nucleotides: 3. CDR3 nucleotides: TGTGCCAGTAGTCAGCGGGAGGGCCCAGATACGCAGTATTTT. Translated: CASSQREGPDTQYF.

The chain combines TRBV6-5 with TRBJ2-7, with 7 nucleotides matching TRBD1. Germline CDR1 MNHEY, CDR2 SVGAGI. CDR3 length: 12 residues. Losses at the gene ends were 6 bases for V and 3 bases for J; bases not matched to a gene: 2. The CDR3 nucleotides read TGTGCCAGCAGGACAGGGTTCTACGAGCAGTACTTC. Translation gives CASRTGFYEQYF.

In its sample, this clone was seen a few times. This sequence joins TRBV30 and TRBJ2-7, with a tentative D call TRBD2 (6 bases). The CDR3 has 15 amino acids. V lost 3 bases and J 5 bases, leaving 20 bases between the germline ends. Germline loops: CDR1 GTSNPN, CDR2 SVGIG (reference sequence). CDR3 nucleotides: TGTGCCTGGAGGACTAGGAGGGCTTTAATCGACGAGCAGTACTTC. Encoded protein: CAWRTRRALIDEQYF.

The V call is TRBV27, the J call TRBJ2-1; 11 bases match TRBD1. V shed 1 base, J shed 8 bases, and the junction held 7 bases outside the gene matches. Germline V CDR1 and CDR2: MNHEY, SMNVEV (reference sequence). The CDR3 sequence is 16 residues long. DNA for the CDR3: TGTGCCAGCAGTTTATGGCCCGGACAGGGGGCGTATGAGCAGTTCTTC. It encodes CASSLWPGQGAYEQFF.

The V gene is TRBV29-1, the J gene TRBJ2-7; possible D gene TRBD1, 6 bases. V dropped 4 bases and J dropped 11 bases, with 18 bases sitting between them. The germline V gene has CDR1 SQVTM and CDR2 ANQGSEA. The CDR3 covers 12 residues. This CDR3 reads CSVAGDTPSEYF. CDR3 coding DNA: TGCAGCGTTGCTGGGGACACGCCATCGGAGTACTTC.

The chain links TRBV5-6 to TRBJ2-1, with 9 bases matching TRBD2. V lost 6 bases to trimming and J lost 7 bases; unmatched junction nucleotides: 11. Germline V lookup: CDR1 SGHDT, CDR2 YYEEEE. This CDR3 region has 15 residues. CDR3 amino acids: CASTLSGLARNEQFF. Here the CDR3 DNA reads TGTGCCAGCACGCTATCGGGACTAGCTCGAAATGAGCAGTTCTTC.

The CDR3 coding sequence is TGTGCCAGCAGCTTGACAGGCAGCTCCTACGAGCAGTACTTC. This sequence encodes CASSLTGSSYEQYF. The chain recombines TRBV11-2 with TRBJ2-7; D is possibly TRBD1 (6 bases). The V gene lost 3 bases and the J gene lost 0 bases, with 9 bases spanning the gap. The CDR3 contains 14 residues. Germline V gives CDR1 SGHAT, CDR2 FQNNGV.

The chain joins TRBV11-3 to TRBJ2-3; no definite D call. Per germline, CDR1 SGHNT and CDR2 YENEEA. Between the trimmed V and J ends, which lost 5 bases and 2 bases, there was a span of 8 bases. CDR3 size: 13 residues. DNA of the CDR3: TGTGCCAGCAGCCCACAGACCACAGATACGCAGTATTTT. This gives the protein CASSPQTTDTQYF.

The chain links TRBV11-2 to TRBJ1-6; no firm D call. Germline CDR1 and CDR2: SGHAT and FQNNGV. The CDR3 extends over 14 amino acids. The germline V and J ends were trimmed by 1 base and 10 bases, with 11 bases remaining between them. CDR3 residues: CASSLGGSNSPLHF. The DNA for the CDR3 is TGTGCCAGCAGCTTAGGAGGGTCAAACTCACCCCTCCACTTT.

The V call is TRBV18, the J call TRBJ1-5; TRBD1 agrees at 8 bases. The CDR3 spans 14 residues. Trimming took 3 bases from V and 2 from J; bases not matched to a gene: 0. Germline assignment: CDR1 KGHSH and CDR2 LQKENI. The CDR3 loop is CASSPDRGNQPQHF. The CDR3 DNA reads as TGTGCCAGCTCACCGGACAGGGGCAATCAGCCCCAGCATTTT.